In its sample, the clone carrying this T cell receptor beta chain was seen a few times. Its matching antigen is unknown. With 5 bases removed from V and 4 bases from J, the gap between germline ends came to 14 bases. In germline, CDR1 is SGHNT, CDR2 YENEEA. CDR3 length equals 14 residues. Multiplex touch-down PCR with TRB-A/B primers amplified rearranged V-D-J TRB sequences. TCRdb ran MiXCR on the multiplex PCR reads and lists one entry per CDR3 protein. The sample consists of about 9,700 distinct CDR3 sequences, about 30% of them appearing once. The template was genomic DNA from peripheral blood, not RNA. The sample is drawn from a study of T cell repertoires in aging, cancer and after chemotherapy. Study at large: Some 10 million TCR reads were in the whole dataset.

Overall study results and limits: Rebound thymic output was suggested by rising median generation probability during chemotherapy in each cancer cohort. The repertoire data cannot show anything about immunological memory following chemotherapy. Compared with age-matched healthy donors, untreated hematological or solid cancer patients showed higher blood TCR clonality.

The TCR comes from a human donor in good health. The sample consisted of blood. The rearrangement joins TRBV11-3 to TRBJ1-2; no clear D gene. In DNA form, the CDR3 reads TGTGCCAGCAGCCGAACCGGCCCGTTCTATGGCTACACCTTC. Translating it yields CASSRTGPFYGYTF.